These T cell receptor beta chains were read from a single sample in a study of T cell responses to AZD1222 COVID-19 vaccine. Using immunoSEQ multiplex PCR, the repertoire was profiled, and TCRdb retains in-frame clones only, with some absent. The sample lists approximately 180,000 clones, more than 75% occurring once. This sample comprised peripheral blood, obtained 28 days after the second AZD1222 dose. These receptor sequences come from an adult who received the AZD1222 COVID-19 vaccine. CDR3s include the opening cysteine and the closing phenylalanine or tryptophan. The D gene is left open where the match is weak. A clone size is listed for some rows: how often the clone was seen (once, few, many), or a class if it is expanded.

clone_size: -; d_call: -; v_call: TRBV11-2; j_call: TRBJ2-5; cdr3_aa: CASSLEYPQETQYF; cdr3_nt: TGTGCCAGCAGCTTAGAATACCCTCAAGAGACCCAGTACTTC
clone_size: -; d_call: -; v_call: TRBV7-3; j_call: TRBJ1-1; cdr3_aa: CASSLVTEGGTEAFF; cdr3_nt: TGTGCCAGCAGCTTAGTGACAGAGGGGGGAACTGAAGCTTTCTTT
clone_size: -; d_call: -; v_call: TRBV6-5; j_call: TRBJ1-5; cdr3_aa: CASSLGGGQPQHF; cdr3_nt: TGTGCCAGCAGCCTTGGAGGAGGCCAGCCCCAGCATTTT
clone_size: -; d_call: -; v_call: TRBV24-1; j_call: TRBJ1-6; cdr3_aa: CATSDHGGTSSYNSPLHF; cdr3_nt: TGTGCCACCAGTGATCACGGGGGGACCTCCTCCTATAATTCACCCCTCCACTTT
clone_size: -; d_call: -; v_call: TRBV27; j_call: TRBJ1-5; cdr3_aa: CASSLTLGPQHF; cdr3_nt: TGTGCCAGCAGTCTGACCCTGGGGCCCCAGCATTTT
clone_size: -; d_call: TRBD2; v_call: TRBV7-2; j_call: TRBJ2-1; cdr3_aa: CASSLTSGSNEQFF; cdr3_nt: TGTGCCAGCAGCTTAACTAGCGGGAGCAATGAGCAGTTCTTC
clone_size: -; d_call: -; v_call: TRBV7-2; j_call: TRBJ2-1; cdr3_aa: CASSLGLTHYNEQFF; cdr3_nt: TGTGCCAGCAGCTTAGGTTTGACTCACTACAATGAGCAGTTCTTC
clone_size: -; d_call: -; v_call: TRBV23-1; j_call: TRBJ2-6; cdr3_aa: CASSQLEGVVSGANVLTF; cdr3_nt: TGCGCCAGCAGTCAATTGGAGGGAGTGGTGTCTGGGGCCAACGTCCTGACTTTC
clone_size: -; d_call: -; v_call: TRBV11-1; j_call: TRBJ2-7; cdr3_aa: CASSKAGAGVVEQYF; cdr3_nt: TGTGCCAGCAGCAAAGCCGGGGCAGGGGTCGTCGAGCAGTACTTC
clone_size: -; d_call: -; v_call: TRBV5-1; j_call: TRBJ2-2; cdr3_aa: CASSLSSSENTGELFF; cdr3_nt: TGCGCCAGCAGCTTGTCATCCAGCGAAAACACCGGGGAGCTGTTTTTT
clone_size: -; d_call: -; v_call: TRBV24-1; j_call: TRBJ2-1; cdr3_aa: CATSDPEGGHYNEQFF; cdr3_nt: TGTGCCACCAGTGATCCCGAGGGGGGACACTACAATGAGCAGTTCTTC
clone_size: -; d_call: TRBD1; v_call: TRBV28; j_call: TRBJ1-5; cdr3_aa: CASSSGTGLSRQHF; cdr3_nt: TGTGCCAGCAGTTCCGGGACAGGACTGAGTCGCCAGCATTTT
clone_size: -; d_call: TRBD1; v_call: TRBV28; j_call: TRBJ1-4; cdr3_aa: CASSFFTGGNEKLFF; cdr3_nt: TGTGCCAGCAGTTTCTTTACAGGGGGGAATGAAAAACTGTTTTTT
clone_size: -; d_call: TRBD2; v_call: TRBV5-4; j_call: TRBJ2-2; cdr3_aa: CASTRGLGNTGELFF; cdr3_nt: TGTGCCAGCACACGGGGACTAGGGAACACCGGGGAGCTGTTTTTT
clone_size: once; d_call: -; v_call: TRBV12-3/TRBV12-4; j_call: TRBJ2-1; cdr3_aa: CASSLALVKQFF; cdr3_nt: TGTGCCAGCAGTTTAGCGTTGGTCAAGCAGTTCTTC